The clone carrying this TCR beta chain has a single count. Per the original data handling: Using reference gene primer amplification, nucleated cell counts were estimated. Data came from immunoSEQ multiplex PCR; TCRdb stores just in-frame clones and leaves some out. V, J and clone size derive from that table, while D and trimming were established from the DNA sequence. The table has 90,000 to 100,000 clones, approximately 82% seen once; the top ten hold less than 11%. Germline V lookup: CDR1 SGDLS, CDR2 YYNGEE. The V and J ends lost 3 bases and 5 bases, in that order; junction bases with no gene match: 5. The CDR3 contains 15 residues. This sample is drawn from a study of blood T cell repertoires in COVID-19. Study at large: The United States, Italy and Spain supplied acute and convalescent COVID-19 samples. Sample material is recorded as cDNA or gDNA derived from T cells, B-cell-depleted T cells, or PBMCs.

The sequencing input was peripheral blood. This receptor was identified in a man between 65 and 85 years old with acute or convalescent COVID-19. The chain has TRBV9 and TRBJ2-1, with 10 bases identical to TRBD2. The CDR3 nucleotides read TGTGCCAGCAGCGAAGTACTAGCGGGGAACAATGAGCAGTTCTTC. Its translation: CASSEVLAGNNEQFF.